These 6 T cell receptor beta chains were all obtained from the same sample, sequenced in a study of blood T cell repertoires in COVID-19. Profiling relied on immunoSEQ multiplex PCR, and the TCRdb table lists in-frame clones only, not all of them. This repertoire shows about 220,000 clones, just under 85% found once; its top ten account for over 14%. Sequencing used PBMCs or T cells enriched from blood (not recorded which). These receptors originate from a man aged 35 to 55 who had recovered from COVID-19.

This clone was found once. The V call is TRBV3-1 (or the pseudogene TRBV3-2), the J call TRBJ2-5; D might be TRBD1 (6 bases). V was pared by 5 bases and J by 6 bases, with 10 bases between. Germline V gene sequence: CDR1 LGHDT, CDR2 YNNKEL (reference sequence). There are 12 residues in the CDR3. CDR3 in DNA: TGTGCCAGCAGCGCAGGGGCGAAGACCCAGTACTTC. It specifies CASSAGAKTQYF.

The chain joins TRBV27 to TRBJ1-2, with 8 bases identical to TRBD1. Per the germline V gene, CDR1 is MNHEY and CDR2 is SMNVEV (reference sequence). Unmatched junction bases numbered 8, after V lost 3 bases and J lost 2 bases. CDR3 length equals 16 residues. This CDR3 is CASSLDLTGGNYGYTF. The CDR3 DNA follows: TGTGCCAGCAGTTTGGATCTAACAGGGGGAAACTATGGCTACACCTTC.

The chain employs TRBV2 and TRBJ1-6; D is possibly TRBD1 (6 bases). There are 15 residues in the CDR3. V lost 3 bases and J lost 11, with 17 bases in between. Germline CDR1 and CDR2: SNHLY and FYNNEI. The CDR3 DNA reads TGTGCCAGCAGTGATGCCCTGGGCAGGGGTCCACCCCTCCACTTT. Residues: CASSDALGRGPPLHF.

The chain is built from TRBV14 and TRBJ2-1, with unresolved D. Trimming cost V 0 bases and J 10 bases, with 13 bases left between them. Germline loops: CDR1 SGHDN, CDR2 FVKESK. The CDR3 loop spans 14 amino acids. CDR3 sequence reads: CASSQDYLNREQFF. The DNA for the CDR3 is TGTGCCAGCAGCCAAGACTACCTCAACCGCGAGCAGTTCTTC.

This clone turned up a few times. This chain joins TRBV6-6 and TRBJ2-7, with 7 positions matching TRBD2. The CDR3 extends over 12 amino acids. The germline V gene has CDR1 MNHNY and CDR2 SVGAGI (reference sequence). J gave up 1 base and V 10 bases, and 4 bases lay outside the gene matches. The CDR3 DNA follows: TGTGCCACCTTGGGAGGGTCCTACGAGCAGTACTTC. This codes for CATLGGSYEQYF.

The V call is TRBV6-5, the J call TRBJ1-5; D unclear. In germline, CDR1 is MNHEY, CDR2 SVGAGI. V was pared by 7 bases and J by 6 bases, with 19 bases between. This CDR3 is 15 amino acids long. The CDR3 sequence is CASTHGEAFSQPQHF. Written as DNA, the CDR3 is TGTGCCAGCACACACGGTGAGGCCTTTAGTCAGCCCCAGCATTTT.